This T cell receptor (beta chain) comes out of a study of CD8+ T cells in alopecia areata. Study findings and constraints: The study also sequences resident alphabeta T cells of normal skin in scalp samples. Normal scalp had lower clonality than lesional scalp, with alopecia totalis/universalis lesions showing this most strongly.

This clone was seen a handful of times. Its antigen is undetermined. This clone may be a read error of a much larger clone one base away. Mouse germline and gene names are used. Read coverage stops 4 residues before the CDR3 terminus; the germline J gene supplies the remainder. This CDR3 contains 14 residues. Germline V lookup: CDR1 FNHDT, CDR2 SITEND (reference sequence). J lost 3 bases, V lost 5 bases, and 4 bases had no gene match. CD4, CD8alpha, NKG2D, NKG2ACE and other markers were used to sort pooled cutaneous lymph node cells. Isolated RNA was reverse transcribed into cDNA used as the sequencing template. The data were produced by immunoSEQ multiplex PCR, yet TCRdb's version contains in-frame clones alone and is incomplete. The sample was found to contain 290,000 or so clones, and every one recurs.

This chain links TRBV19 with TRBJ2-5; 9 bases match TRBD1. The TCR originated in a C3H/HeJ mouse with alopecia areata. Strain haplotype at MHC: H2-k. The material sequenced was CD4+ T cells sorted from a lymph node. CDR3 protein: CASSHDRGQDTQYF. The DNA read from the CDR3 is TGTGCCAGCAGCCACGACAGGGGGCAAGAC.